The 25 T cell receptor beta chains below all came from one sample that was sequenced in a study of blood T cells in healthy people across ages (dated by TCRdb to between 2014 and 2016). The library was prepared using 5' RACE. Sequencing took place on an Illumina HiSeq 2500. The second PCR ran for roughly 7 to 12 cycles and used a J-beta primer mix along with a sample-barcoded 5' primer. Using fastp trimming at Q25 and MiXCR clonotype assembly, TCRdb reanalyzed the public sequencing data and kept in-frame beta chains. Rows with one shared CDR3 protein collapse into an entry with the most common genes and DNA. Here the sample has 600,000 to 800,000 distinct CDR3 sequences; around 21% occur a single time. The ten biggest clones cover approximately 3.6% of the sample. Sequencing input: blood. All receptors derive from a man aged 70 or older in good health.

This clonotype was picked up many times. The V call is TRBV10-3, the J call TRBJ2-7; 13 nucleotides match TRBD2. After removal of 2 bases from V and 4 bases from J, the junction contained 5 bases not matched to a gene. The CDR3 spans 16 residues. CDR1 is ENHRY, CDR2 SYGVKD, per germline. The CDR3 DNA is TGTGCCATCAGTGAGACCAGGACTAGCGGGAGTTACGAGCAGTACTTC. It is translated as CAISETRTSGSYEQYF.

V gene TRBV12-3 or TRBV12-4 combines with J gene TRBJ2-3; unclear D gene. The CDR3 sequence is 16 residues long. Trimming removed 5 bases from V and 0 bases from J, with 15 bases in between. CDR3 region: CASSPPRPHSTDTQYF. CDR3 nucleotides: TGTGCCAGCAGTCCTCCCCGGCCCCATAGCACAGATACGCAGTATTTT.

The chain joins TRBV19 to TRBJ2-7; 10 nucleotides match TRBD2. Germline trimming cut 1 base from V and 3 bases from J; bases unmatched to any gene: 3. Germline CDR1 is LNHDA and CDR2 is SQIVND (reference sequence). The length of the CDR3 is 15 residues. CDR3 amino acids: CASSIALAGDYEQYF. The CDR3, as DNA: TGTGCCAGTAGTATAGCTCTAGCGGGAGACTACGAGCAGTACTTC.

This CDR3 is CSARDARAYGYTF. The CDR3 DNA reads as TGCAGTGCTAGAGATGCCAGGGCTTACGGCTACACCTTC. The chain is built from TRBV20-1 and TRBJ1-2, with a tentative D call TRBD1 (5 bases). Looked up from germline, CDR1 is DFQATT and CDR2 is SNEGSKA (reference sequence). This CDR3 spans 13 amino acids. V was shortened by 0 bases and J by 8 bases, with 13 bases between the two germline ends.

CDR3 in DNA: TGTGCCAGCAGTTTAGCGCTGGACAGGGTTACCTATAATTCACCCCTCCACTTT. Its translation is CASSLALDRVTYNSPLHF. The chain joins TRBV12-3 or TRBV12-4 to TRBJ1-6; 8 positions match TRBD1. The CDR3 contains 18 residues. J was trimmed by 2 bases and V by 0 bases; bases with no gene match: 6.

This clonotype showed up many times. The CDR3 loop is CSAREGAGWEQYF. CDR3 coding DNA: TGCAGTGCTAGAGAGGGGGCAGGGTGGGAGCAGTACTTC. The chain is built from TRBV20-1 and TRBJ2-7; possibly TRBD1 for D (6 bases). CDR1 is DFQATT and CDR2 is SNEGSKA in the germline V gene (reference sequence). CDR3 size: 13 residues. V lost 0 bases and J 7 bases, leaving 13 bases between the germline ends.

The rearrangement links TRBV30 to TRBJ2-5; D is perhaps TRBD2 (6 bases). V dropped 4 bases and J dropped 1 base, with 16 bases sitting between them. Germline V gene lookup returns CDR1 GTSNPN and CDR2 SVGIG (reference sequence). The CDR3 loop spans 15 amino acids. CDR3 loop: CAWKLAGPLQETQYF. CDR3 bases: TGTGCCTGGAAGTTGGCGGGACCACTCCAAGAGACCCAGTACTTC.

The chain uses TRBV5-1 and TRBJ2-5, with D maybe TRBD2 (5 bases). V was cut by 4 bases and J by 5 bases, with 12 bases left in between. The CDR3 extends over 13 amino acids. The germline V gene encodes CDR1 SGHRS and CDR2 YFSETQ. CDR3 amino acids: CASSQTNSETQYF. CDR3 bases: TGCGCCAGCAGCCAGACTAACTCGGAGACCCAGTACTTC.

This rearrangement joins TRBV11-2 to TRBJ2-4, with TRBD2 matching 11 bases. The CDR3 covers 18 residues. Trimming at V came to 5 bases and at J to 3 bases, leaving 12 bases not matched to a gene. Germline assignment: CDR1 SGHAT and CDR2 FQNNGV. The CDR3 loop reads CASSPSLGLAEYKNIQYF. The DNA for the CDR3 is TGTGCCAGCAGCCCATCACTGGGACTAGCGGAATACAAAAACATTCAGTACTTC.

This clonotype has more than one count but fewer than ten. This chain connects TRBV6-6 to TRBJ2-1; the match to TRBD2 covers 7 bases. V dropped 1 base and J dropped 7; count of bases not matched to a gene: 1. Germline lookup yields CDR1 MNHNY and CDR2 SVGAGI (reference sequence). The CDR3 is made up of 13 amino acids. The CDR3 loop reads CASSYWTRNEQFF. The CDR3 coding sequence is TGTGCCAGCAGTTACTGGACTAGAAATGAGCAGTTCTTC.

V usage is TRBV29-1 and J usage is TRBJ2-5; perhaps TRBD1 as D (6 bases). The J call is uncertain, as TRBJ2-7 better fits the DNA end. The CDR3 is made up of 12 amino acids. The germline V gene encodes CDR1 SQVTM and CDR2 ANQGSEA. Here the CDR3 reads CSVVGQQVEQYF. The CDR3 DNA sequence: TGCAGCGTTGTCGGACAGCAGGTCGAGCAGTACTTC.

This chain joins TRBV5-1 and TRBJ2-3; D gene unclear. V gave up 0 bases and J gave up 0 bases, with 11 bases separating them. The CDR3 has 16 amino acids. Germline CDR1 is SGHRS and CDR2 is YFSETQ. CDR3 loop: CASSLGARRSTDTQYF. For the CDR3, the DNA is TGCGCCAGCAGCTTGGGAGCCAGGCGGAGCACAGATACGCAGTATTTT.

This clonotype was observed a few times. J is TRBJ2-7 and V is TRBV18; D is perhaps TRBD2 (5 bases). This CDR3 has 16 residues. Germline V gene data show CDR1 as KGHSH and CDR2 as LQKENI. Trimming shortened V by 6 bases and J by 0 bases, and 18 bases separated the two germline ends. The CDR3 DNA sequence: TGTGCCAGCTCCTCTTCCCTAGGCGGACTCTCCTACGAGCAGTACTTC. It specifies CASSSSLGGLSYEQYF.

This clonotype was recorded a few times. V usage is TRBV5-1 and J usage is TRBJ1-2, with D perhaps matching TRBD1 (6 bases). Germline values: CDR1 SGHRS, CDR2 YFSETQ. Between the trimmed V and J ends, which lost 2 bases and 3 bases, there was a span of 14 bases. The CDR3 totals 15 residues. The CDR3 reads CASSLQGQSHYGYTF. The CDR3 nucleotides are TGCGCCAGCAGCTTACAGGGTCAGTCCCACTATGGCTACACCTTC.

The CDR3 sequence is CASSRQGGGNTIYF. The CDR3 DNA follows: TGTGCCAGCAGCAGACAGGGTGGTGGAAACACCATATATTTT. The rearrangement uses TRBV6-5 and TRBJ1-3; 7 bases are shared with TRBD1. The CDR3 extends over 14 amino acids. The germline V gene encodes CDR1 MNHEY and CDR2 SVGAGI. The V gene end was trimmed by 6 bases and the J gene end by 3 bases; junction bases not matched to a gene: 5.

This clonotype has a handful of counts. This chain links TRBV5-1 with TRBJ2-1, with D possibly TRBD2 on 6 matching bases. The germline V gene encodes CDR1 SGHRS and CDR2 YFSETQ. V was shortened by 4 bases and J by 6 bases, with 11 bases between the two germline ends. CDR3 length: 13 amino acids. CDR3: CASSKGLGNEQFF. CDR3 nucleotide sequence: TGCGCCAGCAGCAAGGGACTGGGCAATGAGCAGTTCTTC.

This clonotype has only a few counts. The chain has TRBV25-1 and TRBJ2-7; D remains ambiguous. The V gene's germline CDR1 is MGHDK and CDR2 SYGVNS. V was pared by 3 bases and J by 2 bases, with 11 bases between. The CDR3 totals 14 residues. This chain's CDR3 is CASSDAGPTYEQYF. In DNA form, the CDR3 reads TGTGCCAGCAGTGACGCTGGGCCCACCTACGAGCAGTACTTC.

This clonotype occurred a few times. The V gene is TRBV5-1, the J gene TRBJ2-5; D may match TRBD1 or TRBD2 (5 bases each). Trimming shortened V by 0 bases and J by 5 bases, and 8 bases separated the two germline ends. This CDR3 contains 13 residues. Germline V gene sequence: CDR1 SGHRS, CDR2 YFSETQ. The CDR3, as DNA: TGCGCCAGCAGCTTGGCCGGGGACGAGACCCAGTACTTC. It encodes CASSLAGDETQYF. Supplemented by reference TRBV5-1 and TRBJ2-5, the full variable domain reads KAGVTQTPRYLIKTRGQQVTLSCSPISGHRSVSWYQQTPGQGLQFLFEYFSETQRNKGNFPGRFSGRQFSNSRSEMNVSTLELGDSALYLCASSLAGDETQYFGPGTRLLVL.

The rearrangement joins TRBV5-1 to TRBJ2-5; weak D call: TRBD1 (6 bases). Near its end, the DNA agrees better with TRBJ2-7, so the J call may be wrong. Germline V lookup: CDR1 SGHRS, CDR2 YFSETQ. The CDR3 has 13 residues. This CDR3 is CASRGTGNNEQYF. As DNA, the CDR3 is TGCGCCAGCAGGGGTACAGGGAACAACGAGCAGTACTTC.

In this sample, this clonotype turned up many times. J is TRBJ2-3 and V is TRBV7-8, with 7 positions matching TRBD2. With 1 base clipped from V and 0 bases from J, the junction kept 4 bases outside the gene matches. CDR1 is SGHVS, CDR2 FQNEAQ, per germline. This CDR3 has 16 residues. The CDR3 loop is CASSLVGRESTDTQYF. The CDR3 bases are TGTGCCAGCAGCTTAGTAGGGCGGGAGAGCACAGATACGCAGTATTTT. Full variable domain (outside the CDR3, taken from reference TRBV7-8 and TRBJ2-3): GAGVSQSPRYKVAKRGQDVALRCDPISGHVSLFWYQQALGQGPEFLTYFQNEAQLDKSGLPSDRFFAERPEGSVSTLKIQRTQQEDSAVYLCASSLVGRESTDTQYFGPGTRLTVL.

The chain employs TRBV5-1 and TRBJ1-1; 8 bases map to TRBD1. V lost 4 bases to trimming and J lost 5 bases; unmatched junction nucleotides: 7. There are 14 residues in the CDR3. Germline CDR1 and CDR2: SGHRS and YFSETQ. The CDR3 DNA is TGCGCCAGCAGCAATGACAGGGGCGGGACTGAAGCTTTCTTT. This sequence encodes CASSNDRGGTEAFF.

About this clonotype: At one end, the junction sequence differs from germline, possibly due to a read error. The chain is built from TRBV20-1 and TRBJ2-2; the match to TRBD2 covers 7 bases. The germline V gene encodes CDR1 DFQATT and CDR2 SNEGSKA (reference sequence). The CDR3 extends over 16 amino acids. The CDR3 sequence: CSARLRERWGTGGLFF. CDR3 sequence (DNA): TGCAGTGCTCGTCTGCGGGAGAGGTGGGGCACCGGGGGGCTGTTTTTT.

This chain connects TRBV6-5 to TRBJ2-2; 9 positions agree with TRBD2. CDR3 length: 15 amino acids. The trim removed 3 bases at V and 4 bases at J, leaving 3 bases unmatched. The germline V gene has CDR1 MNHEY and CDR2 SVGAGI. The CDR3 DNA follows: TGTGCCAGCAGTTATGGACTAGCGCCCACCGGGGAGCTGTTTTTT. Translated, it gives CASSYGLAPTGELFF.

This clonotype was counted between two and nine times. CDR3 nucleotide sequence: TGTGCCAGCAGCTTAGGGACAGGGGGCTTGGAGGCCCAGTACTTC. Its protein product is CASSLGTGGLEAQYF. This sequence joins TRBV7-3 and TRBJ2-5, with 12 bases identical to TRBD1. This CDR3 comprises 15 residues. J was trimmed by 9 bases and V by 2 bases; bases with no gene match: 7. CDR1 SGHTA and CDR2 FQGTGA come from the germline V gene. Filled out from reference TRBV7-3 and TRBJ2-5, the complete variable domain reads GAGVSQTPSNKVTEKGKYVELRCDPISGHTALYWYRQSLGQGPEFLIYFQGTGAADDSGLPNDRFFAVRPEGSVSTLKIQRTERGDSAVYLCASSLGTGGLEAQYFGPGTRLLVL.

The chain carries TRBV6-1 and TRBJ1-2, with D unresolved. This CDR3 is built from 15 residues. Trimming cost V 3 bases and J 0 bases, with 11 bases left between them. Germline V gives CDR1 MNHNS, CDR2 SASEGT. The CDR3 DNA reads as TGTGCCAGCAGTGATACACAGCACCCTAACTATGGCTACACCTTC. Its translation: CASSDTQHPNYGYTF.